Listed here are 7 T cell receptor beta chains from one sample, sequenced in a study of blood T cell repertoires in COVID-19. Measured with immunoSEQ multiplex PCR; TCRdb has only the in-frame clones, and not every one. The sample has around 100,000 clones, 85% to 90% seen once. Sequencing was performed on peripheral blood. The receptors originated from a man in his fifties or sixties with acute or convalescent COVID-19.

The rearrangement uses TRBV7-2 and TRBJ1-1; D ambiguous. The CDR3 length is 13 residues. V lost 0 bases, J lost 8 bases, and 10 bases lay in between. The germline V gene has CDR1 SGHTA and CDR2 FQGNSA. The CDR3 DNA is TGTGCCAGCAGCTTAGCCCTGGACTGGGAAGCTTTCTTT. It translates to CASSLALDWEAFF.

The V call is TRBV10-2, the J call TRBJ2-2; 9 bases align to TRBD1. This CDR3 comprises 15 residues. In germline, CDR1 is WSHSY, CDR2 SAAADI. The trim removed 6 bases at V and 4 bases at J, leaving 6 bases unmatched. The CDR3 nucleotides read TGCGCCAGCAGGGAGACAGGGGGAGGCACCGGGGAGCTGTTTTTT. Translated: CASRETGGGTGELFF.

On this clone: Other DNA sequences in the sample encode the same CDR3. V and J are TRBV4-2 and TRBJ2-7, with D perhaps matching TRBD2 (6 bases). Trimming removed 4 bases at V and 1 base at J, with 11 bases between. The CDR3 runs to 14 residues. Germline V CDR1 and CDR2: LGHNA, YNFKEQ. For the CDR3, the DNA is TGTGCCAGCAGCCCCGGGACTTCTTCCTACGAGCAGTACTTC. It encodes CASSPGTSSYEQYF.

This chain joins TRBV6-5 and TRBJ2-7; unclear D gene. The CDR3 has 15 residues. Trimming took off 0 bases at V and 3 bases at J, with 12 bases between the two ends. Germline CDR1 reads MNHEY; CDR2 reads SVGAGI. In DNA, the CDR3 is TGTGCCAGCAGTTACTCGCGGAATAGGAACTACGAGCAGTACTTC. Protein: CASSYSRNRNYEQYF.

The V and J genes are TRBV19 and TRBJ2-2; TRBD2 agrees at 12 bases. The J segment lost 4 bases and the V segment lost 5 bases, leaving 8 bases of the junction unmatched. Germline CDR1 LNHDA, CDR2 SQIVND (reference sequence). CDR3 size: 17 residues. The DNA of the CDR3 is TGTGCCAGTAGTCAGCGGACTAGCGGGATTGGCACCGGGGAGCTGTTTTTT. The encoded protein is CASSQRTSGIGTGELFF.

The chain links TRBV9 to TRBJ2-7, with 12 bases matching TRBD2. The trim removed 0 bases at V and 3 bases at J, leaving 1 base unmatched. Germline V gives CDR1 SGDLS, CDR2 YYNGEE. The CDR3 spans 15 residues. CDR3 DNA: TGTGCCAGCAGCGTAGGGACTAGCGGGAACTACGAGCAGTACTTC. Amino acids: CASSVGTSGNYEQYF.

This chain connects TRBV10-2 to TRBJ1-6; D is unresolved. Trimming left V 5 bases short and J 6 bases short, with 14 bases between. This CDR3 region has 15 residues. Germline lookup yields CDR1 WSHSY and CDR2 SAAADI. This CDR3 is CASSSGGIPNSPLHF. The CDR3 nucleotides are TGCGCCAGCAGTTCCGGTGGTATCCCTAATTCACCCCTCCACTTT.